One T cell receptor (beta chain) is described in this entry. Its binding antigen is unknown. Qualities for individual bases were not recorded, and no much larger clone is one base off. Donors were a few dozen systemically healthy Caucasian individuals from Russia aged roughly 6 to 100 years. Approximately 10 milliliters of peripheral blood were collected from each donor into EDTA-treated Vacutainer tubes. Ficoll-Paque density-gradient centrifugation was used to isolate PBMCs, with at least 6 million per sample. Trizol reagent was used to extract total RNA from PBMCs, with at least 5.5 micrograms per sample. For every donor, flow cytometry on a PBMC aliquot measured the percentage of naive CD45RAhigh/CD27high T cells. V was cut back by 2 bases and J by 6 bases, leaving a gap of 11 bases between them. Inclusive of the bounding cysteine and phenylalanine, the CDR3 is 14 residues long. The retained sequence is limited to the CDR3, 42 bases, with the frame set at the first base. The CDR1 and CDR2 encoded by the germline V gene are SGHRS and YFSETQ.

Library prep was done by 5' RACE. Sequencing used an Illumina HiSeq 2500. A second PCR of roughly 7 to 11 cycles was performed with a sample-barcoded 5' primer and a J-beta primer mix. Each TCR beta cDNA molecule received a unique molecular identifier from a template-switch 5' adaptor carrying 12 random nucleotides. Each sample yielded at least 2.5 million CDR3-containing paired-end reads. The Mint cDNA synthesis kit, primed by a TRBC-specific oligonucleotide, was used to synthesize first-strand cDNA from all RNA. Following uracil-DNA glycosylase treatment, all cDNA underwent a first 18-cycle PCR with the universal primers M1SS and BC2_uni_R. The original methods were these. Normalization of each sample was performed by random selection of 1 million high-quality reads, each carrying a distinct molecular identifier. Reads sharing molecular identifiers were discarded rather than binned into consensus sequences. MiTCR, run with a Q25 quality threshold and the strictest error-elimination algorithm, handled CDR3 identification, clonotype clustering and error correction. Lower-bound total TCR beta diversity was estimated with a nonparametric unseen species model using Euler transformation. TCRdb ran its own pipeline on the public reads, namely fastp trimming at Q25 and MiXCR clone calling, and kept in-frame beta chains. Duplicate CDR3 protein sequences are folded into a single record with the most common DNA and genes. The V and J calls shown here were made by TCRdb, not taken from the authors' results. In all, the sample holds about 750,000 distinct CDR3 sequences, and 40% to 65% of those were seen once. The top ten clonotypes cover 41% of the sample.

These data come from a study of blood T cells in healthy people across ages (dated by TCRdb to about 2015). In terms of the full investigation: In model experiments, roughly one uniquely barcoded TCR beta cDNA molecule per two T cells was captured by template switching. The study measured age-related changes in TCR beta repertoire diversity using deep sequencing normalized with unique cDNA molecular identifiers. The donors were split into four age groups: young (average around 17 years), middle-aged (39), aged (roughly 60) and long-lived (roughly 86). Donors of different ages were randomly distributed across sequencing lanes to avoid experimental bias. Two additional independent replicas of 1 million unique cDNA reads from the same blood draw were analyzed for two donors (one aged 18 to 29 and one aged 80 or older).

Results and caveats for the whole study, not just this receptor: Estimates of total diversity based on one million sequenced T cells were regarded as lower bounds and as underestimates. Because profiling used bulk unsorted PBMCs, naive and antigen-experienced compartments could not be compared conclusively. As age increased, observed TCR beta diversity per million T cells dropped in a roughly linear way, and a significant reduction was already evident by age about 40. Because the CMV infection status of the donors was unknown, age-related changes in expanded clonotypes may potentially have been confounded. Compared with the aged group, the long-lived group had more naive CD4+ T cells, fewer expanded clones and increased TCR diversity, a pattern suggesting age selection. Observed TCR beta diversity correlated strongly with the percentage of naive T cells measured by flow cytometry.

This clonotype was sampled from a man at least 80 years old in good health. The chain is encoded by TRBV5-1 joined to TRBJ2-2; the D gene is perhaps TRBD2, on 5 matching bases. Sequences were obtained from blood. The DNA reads TGCGCCAGCAGCTTTCGGGGTAGGGCCGGGGAGCTGTTTTTT. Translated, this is CASSFRGRAGELFF.